This T cell receptor (beta chain) appears in the sequencing data of a study of blood T cell repertoires in COVID-19 (dated by TCRdb to 2018 to 2021). Concerning the study at large: Samples from collaborators originated in the United States, Italy and Spain and spanned both the acute and convalescent phases of COVID-19. The prospective study material was composed of cDNA or gDNA derived from T cells, B-cell-depleted T cells, or PBMCs. Subjects who had been exposed to COVID-19, were actively infected with it, or had recovered from it provided the deeply sampled blood TCRbeta repertoires that made up the dataset. The repertoires were made available in a free public database intended to serve as a resource for research on the immune response to SARS-CoV-2. Samples came from the ongoing ImmuneRACE study (first 160 participants) plus 1,254 subjects from 6 global collaborators. Nearly every sample came with metadata listing a de-identified subject ID, COVID-19 status, age in years and sex. Where available, HLA class I and class II types were obtained from metadata supplied by the sample provider rather than from assay-based typing.

The collaborating institutions used their own protocols to collect whole blood in K2EDTA tubes. For TCRbeta analysis, collaborators shipped samples in one of three forms: frozen whole blood, isolated PBMCs, or DNA extracted from either of those sample types. A note on this clone: Its antigen has not been determined. Per-base quality was not reported, and no clone a single base away is much larger than it.

The paper's findings and limits, for the study overall: The amount of clinical and demographic metadata varied by source and participant and was provided uncurated.

CDR1 and CDR2 are read off the germline V gene as MDHEN and SYDVKM. The CDR3 holds 11 amino acids from the cysteine to the phenylalanine. The CDR3 DNA has 33 bases and is translated from base 1. V is clipped by 7 bases and J by 9 bases, and the sequence between their germline boundaries is 12 bases long. The immunoSEQ Assay, a bias-controlled multiplex PCR, was used to amplify TCRbeta CDR3 regions from genomic DNA. The paper's data handling went like this. Within the assay, amplification of reference gene primers was used to estimate how many nucleated cells each sample contained. Sequence reads were collapsed and filtered to measure the absolute abundance of every unique TCRbeta CDR3 rearrangement. For each sample, productive Simpson clonality was calculated as the square root of Simpson's diversity index over productive rearrangements. The table comes from immuneACCESS by way of TCRdb, which keeps in-frame sequences with V and J called. Part of the clones is missing from these tables; in studies checked, under half for an unresolved V gene and the rest for unknown reasons. That table gives V, J and clone size, and the DNA gave D and trimming. The sample profile shows 90,000 to 120,000 clones; 69% of them were found once. Together, the top ten hold less than 6.5% of the sample.

Input material: peripheral blood. The receptor chain draws on TRBV28 and TRBJ1-1, and TRBD1 may be the D gene, going by 5 matching bases. The TCR was taken from an elderly man with acute or convalescent COVID-19. The sequenced DNA: TGTGCCAGCATTTCGGGGGGTAAAGCTTTCTTT. This translates into CASISGGKAFF.